This TCR beta chain was documented in a study of vaccination and CD4 T cells after COVID-19. Points from the study as a whole: The median number of SARS-CoV-2-reactive clonotypes increased from approximately 21 to 40, a change that did not reach significance.

The treatment: roughly nine-day PBMC culture with coronavirus spike peptide pools or control peptides (ViraFEST assay). PCR-confirmed positives ranged from March to December 2020, preceding US Alpha, Beta and Delta variants. With the Oncomine TCR Beta short-read assay, DNA from cultured CD4+ T cells was sequenced. TCRdb reanalysed the PCR reads using MiXCR and keeps one entry per CDR3 protein. The profile shows roughly 19,000 distinct CDR3 sequences, less than 65% of them singletons. Details on this clonotype: As yet, its antigen is unknown.

The receptor was derived from a human donor who had recovered from COVID-19. Sequenced input: CD4+ T cells from blood, cultured in vitro.

The CDR3 here is CSARGGSHEKLFF. In DNA form, the CDR3 reads TGCAGTGCAAGGGGTGGCAGCCATGAAAAACTGTTTTTT. The chain has TRBV20-1 and TRBJ1-4; D is perhaps TRBD1 (5 bases). The germline CDR1 and CDR2 sequences are DFQATT and SNEGSKA (reference sequence). The CDR3 totals 13 residues. V was cut by 6 bases and J by 6 bases, with 14 bases left in between.